This TCR beta chain was identified in a study of OX40 agonist ivuxolimab in advanced cancers. Measured with immunoSEQ multiplex PCR; TCRdb has only the in-frame clones, and not every one. The sample shows approximately 80,000 clones, 85% to 90% of them seen only once. Trimming removed 1 base from V and 0 bases from J, with 10 bases in between. This CDR3 region has 16 residues. Germline V gene sequence: CDR1 SGHRS, CDR2 YFSETQ. The chain couples TRBV5-1 to TRBJ2-2; D gene ambiguous. The source was CD4+ or CD8+ T cells sorted from blood, collected in a trial of the OX40 agonist ivuxolimab. The clonotype was recovered from an adult with an advanced solid tumor such as melanoma, head and neck, liver or kidney cancer. In nucleotides, the CDR3 is TGCGCCAGCAGCTTGTTCGCGGCCTCGAACACCGGGGAGCTGTTTTTT. As protein: CASSLFAASNTGELFF.